What follows are 17 T cell receptor beta chains derived from one specimen sequenced in a study of shared clonotypes between healthy human individuals. TCRdb's copy holds only in-frame clones and misses some; the assay was immunoSEQ multiplex PCR. The repertoire holds a few million clones, with around 90% as singletons. The sample consisted of naive CD4+ T cells from PBMCs. The subset is: CD45RA+ positively selected. The source of these receptors is a man aged 18 to 29 in good health. Some clones in this sample may be carry-over from other donors' samples.

The chain combines TRBV7-2 with TRBJ2-2, with D maybe TRBD2 (5 bases). Trimming removed 1 base from V and 3 bases from J, with 12 bases in between. This CDR3 is 16 amino acids long. CDR1 SGHTA and CDR2 FQGNSA come from the germline V gene. The DNA for the CDR3 is TGTGCCAGCAGCTTAGAAGGGTGGGAGTACACCGGGGAGCTGTTTTTT. It is translated as CASSLEGWEYTGELFF.

This clone has a single count. The chain carries TRBV7-2 and TRBJ2-7, with 7 bases matching TRBD2. CDR3 length: 14 residues. After removal of 5 bases from V and 5 bases from J, the junction contained 9 bases not matched to a gene. Per the germline V gene, CDR1 is SGHTA and CDR2 is FQGNSA. The CDR3 nucleotides are TGTGCCAGCAGCCCGTGGGGCGGGGGAAACGAGCAGTACTTC. Translating gives CASSPWGGGNEQYF.

The chain carries TRBV5-4 and TRBJ2-7, with TRBD1 identical over 9 bases. The CDR3 has 15 amino acids. V lost 4 bases to trimming and J lost 4 bases; unmatched junction nucleotides: 9. Per germline, CDR1 SGHNT and CDR2 YYREEE (reference sequence). For the CDR3, the DNA is TGTGCCAGCAGCCAAACGACAGGGGGTAGATACGAGCAGTACTTC. This encodes CASSQTTGGRYEQYF.

The chain carries TRBV25-1 and TRBJ1-6; D might be TRBD1 (6 bases). Germline assignment: CDR1 MGHDK and CDR2 SYGVNS. This CDR3 has 14 amino acids. Trimming took 3 bases from V and 10 from J, leaving 13 bases between them. The CDR3 DNA reads as TGTGCCAGCAGTGATAGGACAGAAGGGTCACCCCTCCACTTT. Protein product: CASSDRTEGSPLHF. Full variable domain (outside the CDR3, taken from reference TRBV25-1 and TRBJ1-6): EADIYQTPRYLVIGTGKKITLECSQTMGHDKMYWYQQDPGMELHLIHYSYGVNSTEKGDLSSESTVSRIRTEHFPLTLESARPSHTSQYLCASSDRTEGSPLHFGNGTRLTVT.

The J gene is TRBJ1-5, the V gene TRBV6-5; D may be TRBD1 (5 bases). Germline-derived CDR1 and CDR2 are MNHEY and SVGAGI. V was clipped by 6 bases and J by 10 bases, with 19 bases between them. This CDR3 is 14 amino acids long. The DNA of the CDR3 is TGTGCCAGCAGAAGCCAGGGCCTCAATGCCCCCCAGCATTTT. This translates into CASRSQGLNAPQHF.

This clone came up once. V and J are TRBV5-1 and TRBJ1-2; D ambiguous. Germline loops: CDR1 SGHRS, CDR2 YFSETQ. The CDR3 covers 13 residues. The germline V and J ends were trimmed by 3 bases and 8 bases, with 14 bases remaining between them. CDR3 sequence: CASSSAEGWGYTF. DNA for the CDR3: TGCGCCAGCAGCTCGGCCGAGGGATGGGGCTACACCTTC.

The gene calls are TRBV6-5 and TRBJ2-5, with a weak D call TRBD2 (5 bases). This CDR3 comprises 14 residues. The germline V gene encodes CDR1 MNHEY and CDR2 SVGAGI. Trimming took 4 bases from V and 4 from J, leaving 13 bases between them. The DNA of the CDR3 is TGTGCCAGCAGTTGGGGAGACCCTAGAGAGACCCAGTACTTC. Residues: CASSWGDPRETQYF.

The chain joins TRBV6-4 to TRBJ1-3; TRBD1 matches at 11 bases. Per germline, CDR1 MRHNA and CDR2 SNTAGT. Trimming removed 6 bases from V and 2 bases from J; junction bases left unmatched: 12. The CDR3 spans 18 residues. The CDR3 protein is CASRPLGTGGVTGNTIYF. CDR3 in DNA: TGTGCCAGCAGACCATTAGGGACAGGGGGTGTTACTGGAAACACCATATATTTT.

This chain joins TRBV7-2 and TRBJ2-2; D not resolved. Germline lookup yields CDR1 SGHTA and CDR2 FQGNSA. This CDR3 spans 13 amino acids. V shed 5 bases and J shed 6 bases, with 10 bases lying between them. For the CDR3, the DNA is TGTGCCAGCAGCCCCATCGGGTCCGGGGAGCTGTTTTTT. It translates to CASSPIGSGELFF.

The gene calls are TRBV2 and TRBJ1-2; TRBD1 matches at 7 bases. The CDR3 is 14 amino acids. V gave up 4 bases and J gave up 4 bases; unmatched junction bases: 6. Per germline, CDR1 SNHLY and CDR2 FYNNEI. Written as DNA, the CDR3 is TGTGCCAGCAGTGCCCGGGCAGGGGGCTATGGCTACACCTTC. Translating gives CASSARAGGYGYTF.

The chain combines TRBV18 with TRBJ2-1; D unclear. V dropped 3 bases and J dropped 0 bases, with 12 bases sitting between them. CDR1 is KGHSH and CDR2 is LQKENI in the germline V gene. The CDR3 length is 16 residues. DNA of the CDR3: TGTGCCAGCTCACCCCCCGGCGTAAGCTCCTACAATGAGCAGTTCTTC. Translated: CASSPPGVSSYNEQFF.

The V call is TRBV5-5, the J call TRBJ1-2, with D perhaps TRBD1 (6 bases). CDR1 is SGHKS and CDR2 is YYEKEE in the germline V gene (reference sequence). The length of the CDR3 is 13 residues. V lost 6 bases and J 2 bases, leaving 11 bases between the germline ends. This CDR3 reads CASTATGNYGYTF. CDR3 sequence (DNA): TGTGCCAGCACCGCGACAGGCAACTATGGCTACACCTTC.

The chain carries TRBV23-1 and TRBJ1-5; tentatively, D is TRBD1 (5 bases). TRBV23-1 is noted as an ORF with a role that remains uncertain. The germline V and J ends were trimmed by 6 bases and 5 bases, with 23 bases remaining between them. The CDR3 spans 17 residues. The DNA of the CDR3 is TGCGCCAGCAGAGAGGGTAGCGGGACGGAGGGAGATCAGCCCCAGCATTTT. As protein: CASREGSGTEGDQPQHF.

In this sample, this clone turned up a few times. The CDR3 spells CASSYGGRVEREAFF. DNA of the CDR3: TGTGCCAGCAGTTACGGGGGGCGCGTAGAACGTGAAGCTTTCTTT. The chain recombines TRBV6-5 with TRBJ1-1, with TRBD1 as a possible D gene (6 bases). CDR1 MNHEY and CDR2 SVGAGI come from the germline V gene. The CDR3 is 15 amino acids. V lost 2 bases to trimming and J lost 7 bases, with 17 bases between them.

This clone has only one observation. The chain has TRBV18 and TRBJ2-4; possibly TRBD1 for D (6 bases). The ends were cut back, 4 bases at V and 5 bases at J, with 9 bases in the middle. The germline V gene has CDR1 KGHSH and CDR2 LQKENI. This CDR3 has 13 amino acids. CDR3 nucleotides: TGTGCCAGCTCACGGGGACACCAAAACATTCAGTACTTC. The encoded protein is CASSRGHQNIQYF.

V gene TRBV2 combines with J gene TRBJ2-1; D is unclear. Germline V lookup: CDR1 SNHLY, CDR2 FYNNEI. The CDR3 has 12 amino acids. V was trimmed by 7 bases and J by 6 bases, leaving 10 bases between them. The CDR3 coding sequence is TGTGCCAGCACCAGCCGATTCAATGAGCAGTTCTTC. Residues: CASTSRFNEQFF.

The chain joins TRBV6-5 to TRBJ2-7; tentative D call: TRBD1 (6 bases). Germline lookup yields CDR1 MNHEY and CDR2 SVGAGI. The V end lost 6 bases, the J end lost 2 bases, and 14 bases lay between the germline ends. CDR3 length: 14 amino acids. The CDR3 region is CASSRQATPYEQYF. CDR3 in DNA: TGTGCCAGCAGCAGACAGGCGACTCCCTACGAGCAGTACTTC.